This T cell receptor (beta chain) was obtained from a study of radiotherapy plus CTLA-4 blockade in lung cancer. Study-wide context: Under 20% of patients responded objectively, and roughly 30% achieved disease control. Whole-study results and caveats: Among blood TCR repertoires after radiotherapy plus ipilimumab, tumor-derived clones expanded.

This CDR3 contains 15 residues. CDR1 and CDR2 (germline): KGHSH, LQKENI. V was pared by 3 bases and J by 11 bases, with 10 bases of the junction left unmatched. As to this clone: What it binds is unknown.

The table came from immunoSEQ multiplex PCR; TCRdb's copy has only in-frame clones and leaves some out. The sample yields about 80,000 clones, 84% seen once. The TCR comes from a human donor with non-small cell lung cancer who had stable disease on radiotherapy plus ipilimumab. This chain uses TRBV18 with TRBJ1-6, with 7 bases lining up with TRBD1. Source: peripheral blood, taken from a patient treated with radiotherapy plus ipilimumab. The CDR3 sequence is CASSPPTGENPPLHF. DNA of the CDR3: TGTGCCAGCTCACCTCCCACAGGGGAAAATCCACCCCTCCACTTT.